The sequence of this T cell receptor (beta chain) was determined in a study of vaccination and CD4 T cells after COVID-19. Whole-study context: Four females and six males made up the convalescents, with two Hispanic. A CEFX pool, an HIV-1 Nef pool, or else no peptide went into the control cultures.

To note about this clonotype: Its specificity is not known.

Germline V lookup: CDR1 MNHNS, CDR2 SASEGT. The CDR3 length is 14 residues. V lost 10 bases, J lost 1 base, and 13 bases lay in between. The study sequenced cultured CD4+ T cell DNA using the Oncomine TCR Beta short-read assay. TCRdb recomputed calls from the PCR reads with MiXCR, one row per CDR3 protein. The sample lists approximately 8,100 distinct CDR3 sequences, approximately 50% occurring once. Noted treatment: roughly 10-day PBMC culture with coronavirus spike peptide pools or control peptides (ViraFEST assay). This rearrangement joins TRBV6-1 to TRBJ2-2; the D gene is possibly TRBD1 (6 bases). Sample: CD4+ T cells from blood, cultured in vitro. This clonotype originated in a human donor who had recovered from COVID-19. The CDR3 sequence is CATPGHLNTGELFF. As DNA, the CDR3 is TGTGCCACCCCGGGACACCTGAACACCGGGGAGCTGTTTTTT.